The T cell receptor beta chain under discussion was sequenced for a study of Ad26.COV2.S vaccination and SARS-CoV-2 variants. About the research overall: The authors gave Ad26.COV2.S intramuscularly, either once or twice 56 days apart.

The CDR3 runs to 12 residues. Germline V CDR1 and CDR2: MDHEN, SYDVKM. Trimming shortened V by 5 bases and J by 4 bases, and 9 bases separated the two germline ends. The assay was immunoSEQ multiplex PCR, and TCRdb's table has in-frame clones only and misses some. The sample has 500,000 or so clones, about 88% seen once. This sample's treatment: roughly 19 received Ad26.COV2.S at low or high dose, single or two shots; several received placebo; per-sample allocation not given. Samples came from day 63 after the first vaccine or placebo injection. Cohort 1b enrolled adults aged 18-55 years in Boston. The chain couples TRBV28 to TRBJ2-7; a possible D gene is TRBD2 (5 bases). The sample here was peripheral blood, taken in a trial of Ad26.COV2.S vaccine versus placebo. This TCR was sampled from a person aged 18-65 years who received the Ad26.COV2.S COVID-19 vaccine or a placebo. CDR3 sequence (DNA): TGTGCCAGCAGTACTGAGGGATACGAGCAGTACTTC. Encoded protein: CASSTEGYEQYF. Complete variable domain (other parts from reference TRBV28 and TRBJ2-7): DVKVTQSSRYLVKRTGEKVFLECVQDMDHENMFWYRQDPGLGLRLIYFSYDVKMKEKGDIPEGYSVSREKKERFSLILESASTNQTSMYLCASSTEGYEQYFGPGTRLTVT.